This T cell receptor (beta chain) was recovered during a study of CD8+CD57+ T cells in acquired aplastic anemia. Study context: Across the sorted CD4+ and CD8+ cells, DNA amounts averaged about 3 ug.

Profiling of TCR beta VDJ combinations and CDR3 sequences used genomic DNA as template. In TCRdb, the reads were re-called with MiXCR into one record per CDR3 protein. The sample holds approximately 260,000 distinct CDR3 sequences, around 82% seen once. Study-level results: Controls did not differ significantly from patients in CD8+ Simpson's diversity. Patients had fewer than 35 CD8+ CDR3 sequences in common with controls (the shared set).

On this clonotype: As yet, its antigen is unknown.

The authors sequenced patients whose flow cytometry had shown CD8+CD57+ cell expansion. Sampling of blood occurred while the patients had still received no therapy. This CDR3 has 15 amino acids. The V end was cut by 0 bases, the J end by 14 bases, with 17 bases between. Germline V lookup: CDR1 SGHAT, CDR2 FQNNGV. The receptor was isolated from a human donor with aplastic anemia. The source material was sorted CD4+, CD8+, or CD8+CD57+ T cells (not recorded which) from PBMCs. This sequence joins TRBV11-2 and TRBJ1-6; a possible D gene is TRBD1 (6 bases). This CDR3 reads CASSLEATGFGTLHF. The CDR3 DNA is TGTGCCAGCAGCTTAGAGGCGACAGGATTTGGGACCCTCCACTTT.